This TCR beta chain was recovered during a study of cytomegalovirus exposure and HLA in healthy donors. Study-wide results and caveats: Researchers counted 164 TCR beta chains as cytomegalovirus-associated.

About this clone itself: The target antigen is unknown.

PCR employed 60 Vbeta and 13 Jbeta primers. Repertoires were generated with immunoSEQ multiplex PCR, while TCRdb's copy carries only in-frame clones and drops some. The data hold 90,000 to 130,000 clones, with just over 75% observed a single time. J gave up 8 bases and V 4 bases, and 11 bases lay outside the gene matches. The CDR3 covers 15 residues. CDR1 is SGHVS, CDR2 FQNEAQ, per germline. The sequencing input was PBMCs. The rearrangement joins TRBV7-8 to TRBJ1-2; 9 nucleotides align to TRBD1. This clonotype was sampled from a man under 40 in good health and CMV-seropositive. The CDR3, as DNA: TGTGCCAGCAGCTCGCAACGTCGGACAGGGGAAGGCTACACCTTC. The encoded protein is CASSSQRRTGEGYTF.